The present entry profiles one T cell receptor (beta chain) with its context. Its antigen is unidentified. This entry belongs to a study of T cell responses to AZD1222 COVID-19 vaccine. Some clones are missing from TCRdb's copy, which holds only in-frame ones; the method was immunoSEQ multiplex PCR. The table records under 150,000 clones, roughly nine tenths of them present only once. General study findings and limits: CD4 TCRs linked to vaccination spanned spike, dominating at 160-218 and 743-854. Only a handful of people who got AZD1222 tested seropositive at baseline. The donor cohort was predominantly white British with a female majority, and clonal diversity may have been underestimated.

Sample: peripheral blood, taken on day 0 of AZD1222 vaccination. The clonotype comes from an adult in good health.

The CDR3 is CASSYRDLSGYTF. CDR3 sequence (DNA): TGTGCCAGCAGCTACCGGGACCTGTCAGGCTACACCTTC. The chain carries TRBV7-3 and TRBJ1-2, with D maybe TRBD1 (5 bases). V was cut by 4 bases and J by 8 bases, with 14 bases left in between. This CDR3 has 13 amino acids. Germline lookup yields CDR1 SGHTA and CDR2 FQGTGA.